What follows is one T cell receptor (beta chain) and its context. This entry is derived from a study of blood T cell repertoires in COVID-19. Clones were read by immunoSEQ multiplex PCR, and TCRdb kept only the in-frame ones, dropping some. Seen here are 200,000 to 250,000 clones, roughly 90% observed once, and the top ten hold around 2.8%. Per the germline V gene, CDR1 is SEHNR and CDR2 is FQNEAQ (reference sequence). This CDR3 comprises 16 residues. The ends were cut back, 3 bases at V and 3 bases at J, with 15 bases in the middle. The sample comprised peripheral blood. The source is a woman in her sixties or seventies with acute or convalescent COVID-19. V and J are TRBV7-9 and TRBJ1-5, with D tentatively TRBD1 (6 bases). The CDR3 bases are TGTGCCAGCAGCTTCCAGGGGCGATTACCCAATCAGCCCCAGCATTTT. Translating gives CASSFQGRLPNQPQHF.